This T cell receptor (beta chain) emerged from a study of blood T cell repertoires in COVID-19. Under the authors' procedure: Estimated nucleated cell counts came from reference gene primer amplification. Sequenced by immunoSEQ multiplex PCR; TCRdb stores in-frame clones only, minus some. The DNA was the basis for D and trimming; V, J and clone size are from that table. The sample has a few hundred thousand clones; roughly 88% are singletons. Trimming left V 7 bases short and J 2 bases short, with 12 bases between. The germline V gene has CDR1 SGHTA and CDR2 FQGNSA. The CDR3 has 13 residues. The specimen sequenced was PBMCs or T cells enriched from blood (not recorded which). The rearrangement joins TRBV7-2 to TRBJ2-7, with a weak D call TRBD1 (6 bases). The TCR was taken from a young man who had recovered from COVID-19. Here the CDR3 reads CASNEDRTYEQYF. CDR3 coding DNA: TGTGCCAGCAACGAGGACAGAACCTACGAGCAGTACTTC.